The 8 T cell receptor beta chains below come from one sample, sequenced in a study of cytomegalovirus exposure and HLA in healthy donors. PCR amplification relied on 60 Vbeta primers (plus 13 Jbeta primers). Only in-frame clones appear in the TCRdb table, and some are missing; sequencing was by immunoSEQ multiplex PCR. Of 110,000 or so clones listed, 67% are singletons. Sequencing used PBMCs. All receptors derive from a man aged 18 to 35 in good health and CMV-seropositive.

The V and J genes are TRBV30 and TRBJ1-6; D might be TRBD1 (5 bases). Germline loops: CDR1 GTSNPN, CDR2 SVGIG (reference sequence). V was cut by 8 bases and J by 7 bases, with 18 bases left in between. This CDR3 has 14 amino acids. DNA of the CDR3: TGTGCCCGCAAAACCACTAAGGGGAATTCACCCCTCCACTTT. It yields the protein CARKTTKGNSPLHF.

This chain joins TRBV15 and TRBJ2-5, with TRBD2 matching over 10 bases. The CDR3 consists of 15 residues. The germline V gene has CDR1 LNHNV and CDR2 YYDKDF (reference sequence). Germline trimming cut 3 bases from V and 5 bases from J; bases unmatched to any gene: 6. The CDR3 sequence: CATSSLAGAGETQYF. The CDR3 bases are TGTGCCACCAGCAGTCTAGCGGGGGCAGGGGAGACCCAGTACTTC.

The rearrangement uses TRBV7-9 and TRBJ1-1; 7 bases agree with TRBD1. The CDR3 has 15 amino acids. Trimming cost V 5 bases and J 0 bases; bases outside gene matches: 6. Germline CDR1 and CDR2: SEHNR and FQNEAQ (reference sequence). The CDR3 sequence is CASSERDSLNTEAFF. For the CDR3, the DNA is TGTGCCAGCAGCGAAAGGGACAGCTTGAACACTGAAGCTTTCTTT.

This clone appeared a few times. The chain links TRBV28 to TRBJ2-1; D gene ambiguous. Germline loops: CDR1 MDHEN, CDR2 SYDVKM. Trimming stripped 5 bases from V and 12 bases from J, with 11 bases between. There are 11 residues in the CDR3. Here the CDR3 reads CASSLERRQFF. For the CDR3, the DNA is TGTGCCAGCAGTCTGGAGCGACGGCAGTTCTTC.

This clone showed up just a few times. The J gene is TRBJ1-1, the V gene TRBV5-1; D is unclear. Per the germline V gene, CDR1 is SGHRS and CDR2 is YFSETQ. V was trimmed by 4 bases and J by 0 bases, leaving 10 bases between them. This CDR3 has 14 amino acids. The CDR3 nucleotides are TGCGCCAGCAGCCCGGAGGTCATGAACACTGAAGCTTTCTTT. It yields the protein CASSPEVMNTEAFF.

This chain uses TRBV5-1 with TRBJ2-1; D perhaps matches TRBD2 (7 bases). Between the trimmed V and J ends, which lost 2 bases and 7 bases, there was a span of 16 bases. The CDR3 is 15 amino acids. Germline V gives CDR1 SGHRS, CDR2 YFSETQ. This CDR3 is CASSLTGGAGNEQFF. The CDR3 coding sequence is TGCGCCAGCAGCTTAACGGGGGGCGCGGGAAATGAGCAGTTCTTC.

This rearrangement joins TRBV6-6 to TRBJ2-3, with D maybe TRBD1 (6 bases). Trimming removed 7 bases from V and 2 bases from J, with 13 bases in between. The CDR3 is made up of 14 amino acids. The germline V gene encodes CDR1 MNHNY and CDR2 SVGAGI (reference sequence). The CDR3 nucleotides are TGTGCCAGCACCCAGGGACACCCCACAGATACGCAGTATTTT. This sequence encodes CASTQGHPTDTQYF.

V and J are TRBV30 and TRBJ2-7; 8 bases agree with TRBD1. The CDR3 totals 13 residues. The J segment lost 3 bases and the V segment lost 0 bases, leaving 1 base of the junction unmatched. The V gene's germline CDR1 is GTSNPN and CDR2 SVGIG (reference sequence). The chain's CDR3 is CAWSVGQGYEQYF. The CDR3 coding sequence is TGTGCCTGGAGTGTCGGACAGGGCTACGAGCAGTACTTC.